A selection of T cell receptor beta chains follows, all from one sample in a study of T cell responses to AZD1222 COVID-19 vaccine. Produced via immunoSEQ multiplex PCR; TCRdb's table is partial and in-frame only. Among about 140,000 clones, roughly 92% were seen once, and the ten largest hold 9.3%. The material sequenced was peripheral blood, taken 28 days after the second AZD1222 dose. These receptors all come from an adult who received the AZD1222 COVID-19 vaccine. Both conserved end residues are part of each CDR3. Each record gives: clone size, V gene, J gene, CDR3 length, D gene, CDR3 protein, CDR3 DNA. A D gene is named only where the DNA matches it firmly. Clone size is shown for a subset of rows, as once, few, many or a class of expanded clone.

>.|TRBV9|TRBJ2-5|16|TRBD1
CASSVDAGQGWETQYF
TGTGCCAGCAGCGTAGATGCGGGACAGGGGTGGGAGACCCAGTACTTC
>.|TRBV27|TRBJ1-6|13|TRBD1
CASGDRYNSPLHF
TGTGCCAGCGGGGACAGGTATAATTCACCCCTCCACTTT
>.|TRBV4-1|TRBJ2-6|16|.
CASSQDPGFGANVLTF
TGCGCCAGCAGCCAAGACCCAGGATTTGGGGCCAACGTCCTGACTTTC
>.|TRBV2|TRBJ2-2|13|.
CASSDQGAGELFF
TGTGCCAGCAGTGACCAGGGCGCCGGGGAGCTGTTTTTT
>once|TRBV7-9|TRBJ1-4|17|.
CASSVFASGPLNEKLFF
TGTGCCAGCAGCGTCTTTGCCTCCGGGCCGTTAAATGAAAAACTGTTTTTT
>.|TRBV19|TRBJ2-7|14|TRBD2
CASSIASGPYEQYF
TGTGCCAGTAGTATAGCTAGCGGACCCTACGAGCAGTACTTC
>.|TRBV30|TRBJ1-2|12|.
CACQGSGYGYTF
TGTGCCTGCCAGGGGAGTGGGTACGGCTACACCTTC
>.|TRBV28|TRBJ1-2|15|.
CASSLLDVEYYGYTF
TGTGCCAGCAGTTTATTGGACGTCGAATACTATGGCTACACCTTC
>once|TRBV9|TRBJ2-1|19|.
CASSPWGDPGPLGYNEQFF
TGTGCCAGCAGCCCCTGGGGGGACCCCGGGCCACTAGGCTACAATGAGCAGTTCTTC
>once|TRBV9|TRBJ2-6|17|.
CASTGESVLSGANVLTF
TGTGCCAGCACAGGGGAGTCGGTCCTCTCTGGGGCCAACGTCCTGACTTTC
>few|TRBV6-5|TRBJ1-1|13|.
CASSYYRDTEAFF
TGTGCCAGCAGTTATTATAGGGACACTGAAGCTTTCTTT
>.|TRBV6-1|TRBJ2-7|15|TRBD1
CASSEMGTGRYEQYF
TGTGCCAGCAGTGAAATGGGGACAGGGAGATACGAGCAGTACTTC
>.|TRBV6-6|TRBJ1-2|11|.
CASRDHDGYTF
TGTGCCAGCCGGGACCATGATGGCTACACCTTC
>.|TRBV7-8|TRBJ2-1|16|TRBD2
CASSSTSGPVYNEQFF
TGTGCCAGCAGCTCGACTAGCGGGCCCGTTTACAATGAGCAGTTCTTC
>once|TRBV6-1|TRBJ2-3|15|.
CASSETLTITDTQYF
TGTGCCAGCAGTGAAACATTAACTATCACAGATACGCAGTATTTT
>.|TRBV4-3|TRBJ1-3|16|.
CASSQDLLPSGNTIYF
TGCGCCAGCAGCCAAGATTTACTGCCCTCTGGAAACACCATATATTTT
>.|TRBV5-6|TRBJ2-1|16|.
CASSLVPISSYNEQFF
TGTGCCAGCAGCTTGGTCCCCATTTCCTCCTACAATGAGCAGTTCTTC
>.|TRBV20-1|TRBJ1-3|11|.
CSAHSGNTIYF
TGCAGTGCCCACTCTGGAAACACCATATATTTT
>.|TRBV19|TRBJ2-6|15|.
CASSIVVSGANVLTF
TGTGCCAGTAGTATAGTTGTCTCTGGGGCCAACGTCCTGACTTTC
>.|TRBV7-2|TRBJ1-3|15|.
CASSRGGSSGNTIYF
TGTGCCAGCAGCCGGGGAGGTTCGTCCGGAAACACCATATATTTT
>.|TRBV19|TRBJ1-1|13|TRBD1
CASSMGQFSEAFF
TGTGCCAGTAGCATGGGACAGTTCTCTGAAGCTTTCTTT
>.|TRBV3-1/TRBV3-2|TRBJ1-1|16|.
CASSQDAVEGSTEAFF
TGTGCCAGCAGCCAAGACGCAGTAGAAGGGTCGACTGAAGCTTTCTTT
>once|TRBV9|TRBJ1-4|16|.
CASSPLSGEAGEKLFF
TGTGCCAGCAGCCCCTTGTCTGGGGAGGCGGGTGAAAAACTGTTTTTT
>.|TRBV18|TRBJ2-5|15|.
CASSPDRSSQETQYF
TGTGCCAGCTCACCAGACAGGTCAAGCCAAGAGACCCAGTACTTC
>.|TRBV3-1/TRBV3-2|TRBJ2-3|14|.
CASSQGLNTDTQYF
TGTGCCAGCAGCCAAGGTCTCAACACAGATACGCAGTATTTT
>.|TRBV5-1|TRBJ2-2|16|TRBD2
CASSLTSGRSTGELFF
TGCGCCAGCAGCTTGACTAGCGGGAGATCCACCGGGGAGCTGTTTTTT
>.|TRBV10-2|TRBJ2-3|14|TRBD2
CASRLLAGVGTQYF
TGCGCCAGCAGGCTCCTAGCGGGAGTTGGCACGCAGTATTTT
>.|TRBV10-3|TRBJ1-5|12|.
CAISDRNQPQHF
TGTGCCATCAGTGACAGAAATCAGCCCCAGCATTTT
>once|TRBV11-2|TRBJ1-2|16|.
CASSLDRGARGYGYTF
TGTGCCAGCAGCTTAGATAGGGGGGCTCGGGGCTATGGCTACACCTTC
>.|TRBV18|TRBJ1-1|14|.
CASSPPSMNTEAFF
TGTGCCAGCTCACCACCGTCCATGAACACTGAAGCTTTCTTT
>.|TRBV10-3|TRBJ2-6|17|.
CAISELSSISGANVLTF
TGTGCCATCAGCGAACTGTCTTCCATCTCTGGGGCCAACGTCCTGACTTTC
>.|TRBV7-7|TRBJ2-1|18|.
CASSLKARAVSSYNEQFF
TGTGCCAGCAGCTTAAAAGCCCGAGCGGTTAGCTCCTACAATGAGCAGTTCTTC
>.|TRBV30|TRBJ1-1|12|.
CAWFIGNTEAFF
TGTGCCTGGTTCATAGGGAACACTGAAGCTTTCTTT
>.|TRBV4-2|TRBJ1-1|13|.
CASSQEGTPEAFF
TGTGCCAGCAGCCAGGAGGGCACGCCTGAAGCTTTCTTT
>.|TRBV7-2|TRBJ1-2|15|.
CASSLGGGSNYGYTF
TGTGCCAGCAGCTTAGGGGGAGGGAGTAACTATGGCTACACCTTC
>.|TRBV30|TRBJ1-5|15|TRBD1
CAWSVQGSRDQPQHF
TGTGCCTGGAGTGTACAGGGGTCGAGGGATCAGCCCCAGCATTTT
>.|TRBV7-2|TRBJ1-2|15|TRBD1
CASSLQRTGLYGYTF
TGTGCCAGCAGCCTACAACGGACAGGCCTCTATGGCTACACCTTC
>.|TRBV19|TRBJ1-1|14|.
CASSIDRRNTEAFF
TGTGCCAGTAGTATAGACAGGAGGAACACTGAAGCTTTCTTT
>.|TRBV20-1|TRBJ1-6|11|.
CSAREGSPLHF
TGCAGTGCTAGAGAGGGTTCACCCCTCCACTTT
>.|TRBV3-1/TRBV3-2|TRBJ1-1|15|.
CASSPEGGGSTEAFF
TGTGCCAGCAGCCCCGAGGGAGGGGGAAGTACTGAAGCTTTCTTT
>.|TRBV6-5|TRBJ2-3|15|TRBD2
CASSYSKLAADTQYF
TGTGCCAGCAGTTACTCGAAACTAGCGGCAGATACGCAGTATTTT
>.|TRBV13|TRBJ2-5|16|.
CASSSLQSGLEETQYF
TGTGCCAGCAGCTCCTTACAATCGGGACTTGAAGAGACCCAGTACTTC
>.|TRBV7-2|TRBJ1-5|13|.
CASSSRGYQPQHF
TGTGCCAGCAGCTCACGAGGGTACCAGCCCCAGCATTTT
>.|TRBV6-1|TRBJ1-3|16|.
CASSEAASGPGNTIYF
TGTGCCAGCAGCGAAGCCGCGTCGGGGCCGGGAAACACCATATATTTT
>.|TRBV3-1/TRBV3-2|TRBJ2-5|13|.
CASSLPGTRDQYF
TGTGCCAGCAGTTTACCCGGGACGCGGGACCAGTACTTC
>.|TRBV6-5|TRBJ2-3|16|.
CASSYSGGFSTDTQYF
TGTGCCAGCAGTTACTCGGGCGGGTTCAGCACAGATACGCAGTATTTT
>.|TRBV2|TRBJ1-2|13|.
CASSEPGAYGYTF
TGTGCCAGCAGTGAACCCGGTGCTTATGGCTACACCTTC
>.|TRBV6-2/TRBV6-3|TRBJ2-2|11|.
CASSRPGELFF
TGTGCCAGCAGTCGCCCCGGGGAGCTGTTTTTT
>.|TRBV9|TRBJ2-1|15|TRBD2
CASSAGLAGGDEQFF
TGTGCCAGCAGCGCCGGACTAGCGGGGGGAGATGAGCAGTTCTTC
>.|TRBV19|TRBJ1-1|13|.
CASSPRQISEAFF
TGTGCCAGTAGTCCGCGACAGATATCCGAAGCTTTCTTT
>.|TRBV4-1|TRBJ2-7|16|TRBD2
CASSQVISGSFYEQYF
TGCGCCAGCAGCCAAGTGATTAGCGGGAGTTTTTACGAGCAGTACTTC
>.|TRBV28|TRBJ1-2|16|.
CASSLGGQGKDYGYTF
TGTGCCAGCAGTCTTGGGGGACAAGGGAAGGACTATGGCTACACCTTC
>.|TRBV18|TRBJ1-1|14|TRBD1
CASSRPGRTGEAFF
TGTGCCAGCTCCCGTCCCGGAAGGACAGGTGAAGCTTTCTTT
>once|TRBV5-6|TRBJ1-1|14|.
CASRDSLVNTEAFF
TGTGCCAGCAGGGATTCACTAGTGAACACTGAAGCTTTCTTT
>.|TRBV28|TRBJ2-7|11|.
CASSLLDEQYF
TGTGCCAGCAGTTTACTAGACGAGCAGTACTTC
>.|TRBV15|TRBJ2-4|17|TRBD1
CATSRDAQGTAINIQYF
TGTGCCACCAGCAGAGATGCCCAAGGGACAGCCATAAACATTCAGTACTTC
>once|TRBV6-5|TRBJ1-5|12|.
CASPSSDQPQHF
TGTGCCAGCCCCTCTAGCGATCAGCCCCAGCATTTT
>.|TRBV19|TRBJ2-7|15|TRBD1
CASSSGQGAAYEQYF
TGTGCCAGTAGTTCGGGACAGGGGGCGGCCTACGAGCAGTACTTC